The clone carrying this T cell receptor beta chain was counted between two and nine times. The V gene's germline CDR1 is SGHAT and CDR2 FQNNGV. The CDR3 has 18 amino acids. Deletions cut 1 base from V and 4 bases from J, with 22 bases between. This sample was included in a study of T-cell reconstitution after alpha-beta-depleted transplantation in children. As it was prepared, the TCRbeta library received unique molecular identifiers. TCRdb passed the PCR reads through MiXCR, listing each CDR3 protein once. The sample lists some 590,000 distinct CDR3 sequences; roughly a tenth were seen once. This clonotype was obtained from a human donor who donated a stem cell graft to a child with acute myeloid leukemia. This material consisted of PBMCs from the stem cell graft donor, taken from the stem cell graft. The chain has TRBV11-2 and TRBJ2-5; tentative D call: TRBD2 (5 bases). The CDR3 sequence is CASSLVSGLLVAPETQYF. CDR3 DNA sequence: TGTGCCAGCAGCTTAGTCTCCGGGTTACTAGTAGCCCCAGAGACCCAGTACTTC.